This T cell receptor (beta chain) was documented in a study of T cells in Graves' hyperthyroidism and ophthalmopathy. Study summary: Upon initial diagnosis and before any treatment, peripheral blood was collected.

This clonotype came up many times. This CDR3 region has 14 residues. CDR1 SQVTM and CDR2 ANQGSEA come from the germline V gene. J was trimmed by 4 bases and V by 6 bases; bases with no gene match: 5. RNA transcripts gave rise to amplified TCR beta CDR3 regions. A set of HTBI primers served as the primers for a first-round RT-PCR of the TCR CDR3. TCRdb re-derived calls from the multiplex PCR reads in MiXCR, one entry per CDR3 protein. The sample shows 350,000 to 500,000 distinct CDR3 sequences, about 13% of them seen only once. The TCR was taken from a woman under 30 with Graves' hyperthyroidism. This chain links TRBV29-1 with TRBJ2-1; TRBD2 matches at 11 bases. Sequencing used blood. The DNA of the CDR3 is TGCAGCGTGGCGACTAGCGGGATTTACAATGAGCAGTTCTTC. Protein product: CSVATSGIYNEQFF.